This entry features one T cell receptor beta chain sequence. Its specificity is unknown. Assay used: immunoSEQ multiplex PCR; TCRdb lists only in-frame clones, some missing. In the table there are approximately 150,000 clones, approximately 90% of which are singletons. This sample stems from a study of lymphopenia after photon versus proton radiotherapy. General study points: After lymphocyte nadir, photon-treated repertoires showed oligoclonal expansion, especially CD8+ Temra.

The material was peripheral blood, obtained from a patient treated with photon-based radiotherapy. This clonotype was sampled from a middle-aged man with gastric cancer.

The CDR3 region has the DNA TGCAGCGTTGGCGGTCTCTCGGGTGAGCAGTACTTC. Its translation is CSVGGLSGEQYF. This chain uses TRBV29-1 with TRBJ2-7; D gene ambiguous. V lost 4 bases to trimming and J lost 7 bases, with 14 bases between them. This CDR3 region has 12 residues. Per germline, CDR1 SQVTM and CDR2 ANQGSEA.